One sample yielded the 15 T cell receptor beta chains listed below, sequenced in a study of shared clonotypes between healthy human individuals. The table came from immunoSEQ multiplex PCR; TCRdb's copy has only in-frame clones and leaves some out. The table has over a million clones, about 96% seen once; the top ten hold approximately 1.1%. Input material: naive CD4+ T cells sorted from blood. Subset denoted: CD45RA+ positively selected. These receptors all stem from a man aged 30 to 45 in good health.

CDR3 coding DNA: TGTGCCAGCAGTTATCAGGGGTCTCGTTCCTACGAGCAGTACTTC. Translated: CASSYQGSRSYEQYF. The chain joins TRBV5-5 to TRBJ2-7; possible D gene TRBD1, 6 bases. The CDR3 is 15 residues long. With 5 bases removed from V and 1 base from J, the gap between germline ends came to 16 bases. CDR1 SGHKS and CDR2 YYEKEE come from the germline V gene (reference sequence). The variable domain in full, with the rest retrieved from reference TRBV5-5 and TRBJ2-7, is DAGVTQSPTHLIKTRGQQVTLRCSPISGHKSVSWYQQVLGQGPQFIFQYYEKEERGRGNFPDRFSARQFPNYSSELNVNALLLGDSALYLCASSYQGSRSYEQYFGPGTRLTVT.

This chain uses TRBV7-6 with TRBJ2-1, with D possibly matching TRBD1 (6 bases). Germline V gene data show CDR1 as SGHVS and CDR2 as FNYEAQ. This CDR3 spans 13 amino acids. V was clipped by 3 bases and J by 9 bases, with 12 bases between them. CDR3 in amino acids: CASSLMEQGEQFF. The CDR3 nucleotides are TGTGCCAGCAGCTTGATGGAACAGGGTGAGCAGTTCTTC.

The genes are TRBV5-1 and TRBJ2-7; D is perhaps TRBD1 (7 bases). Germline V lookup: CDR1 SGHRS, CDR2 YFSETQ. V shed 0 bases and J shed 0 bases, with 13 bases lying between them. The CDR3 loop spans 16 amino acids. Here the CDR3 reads CASSLAAGGGSYEQYF. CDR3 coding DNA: TGCGCCAGCAGCTTGGCGGCAGGGGGAGGCTCCTACGAGCAGTACTTC.

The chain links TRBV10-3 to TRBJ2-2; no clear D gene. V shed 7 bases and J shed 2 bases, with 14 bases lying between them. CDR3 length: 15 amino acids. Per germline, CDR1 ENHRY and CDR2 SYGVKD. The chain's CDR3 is CAIKEVPPNTGELFF. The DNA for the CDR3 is TGTGCCATCAAAGAGGTCCCTCCCAACACCGGGGAGCTGTTTTTT.

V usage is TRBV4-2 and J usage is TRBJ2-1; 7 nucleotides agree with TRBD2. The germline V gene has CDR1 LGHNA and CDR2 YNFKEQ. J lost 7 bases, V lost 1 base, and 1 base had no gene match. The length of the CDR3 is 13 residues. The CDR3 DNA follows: TGTGCCAGCAGCCAAGGAGCGGGGAATGAGCAGTTCTTC. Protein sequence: CASSQGAGNEQFF.

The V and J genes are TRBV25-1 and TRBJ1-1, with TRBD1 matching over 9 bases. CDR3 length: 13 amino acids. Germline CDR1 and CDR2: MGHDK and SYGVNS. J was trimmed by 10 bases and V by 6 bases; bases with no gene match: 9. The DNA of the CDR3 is TGTGCCAGCAGGGAAGATCACAGGGGGCGAGCTTTCTTT. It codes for CASREDHRGRAFF.

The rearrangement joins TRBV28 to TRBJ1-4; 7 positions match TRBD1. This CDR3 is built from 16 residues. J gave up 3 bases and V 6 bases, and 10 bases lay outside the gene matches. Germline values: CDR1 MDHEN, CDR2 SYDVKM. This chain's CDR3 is CASSRQGGSANEKLFF. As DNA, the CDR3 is TGTGCCAGCAGCAGACAGGGAGGTTCGGCTAATGAAAAACTGTTTTTT.

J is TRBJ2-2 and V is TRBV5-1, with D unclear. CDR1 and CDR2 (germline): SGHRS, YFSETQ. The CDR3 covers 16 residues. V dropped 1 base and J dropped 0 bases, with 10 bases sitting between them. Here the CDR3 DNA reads TGCGCCAGCAGCTTGTATACGGTCACGAACACCGGGGAGCTGTTTTTT. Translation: CASSLYTVTNTGELFF.

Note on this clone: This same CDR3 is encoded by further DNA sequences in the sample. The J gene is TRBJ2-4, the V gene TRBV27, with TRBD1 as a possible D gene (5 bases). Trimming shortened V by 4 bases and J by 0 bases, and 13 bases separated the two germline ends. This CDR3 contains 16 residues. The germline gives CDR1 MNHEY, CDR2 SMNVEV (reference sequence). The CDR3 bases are TGTGCCAGCAGTTCCCCGACAGCTCTAGCCAAAAACATTCAGTACTTC. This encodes CASSSPTALAKNIQYF.

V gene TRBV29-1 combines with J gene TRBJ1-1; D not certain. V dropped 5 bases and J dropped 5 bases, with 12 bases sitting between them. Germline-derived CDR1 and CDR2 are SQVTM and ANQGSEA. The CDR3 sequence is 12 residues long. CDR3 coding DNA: TGCAGCGTTTATTTCTCTAGGACTGAAGCTTTCTTT. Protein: CSVYFSRTEAFF.

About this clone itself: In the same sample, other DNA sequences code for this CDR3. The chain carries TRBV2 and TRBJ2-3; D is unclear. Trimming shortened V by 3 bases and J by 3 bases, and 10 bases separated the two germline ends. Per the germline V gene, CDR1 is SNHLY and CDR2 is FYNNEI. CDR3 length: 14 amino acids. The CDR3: CASSEARDTDTQYF. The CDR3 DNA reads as TGTGCCAGCAGTGAGGCTAGGGATACAGATACGCAGTATTTT. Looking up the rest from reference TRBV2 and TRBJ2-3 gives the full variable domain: EPEVTQTPSHQVTQMGQEVILRCVPISNHLYFYWYRQILGQKVEFLVSFYNNEISEKSEIFDDQFSVERPDGSNFTLKIRSTKLEDSAMYFCASSEARDTDTQYFGPGTRLTVL.

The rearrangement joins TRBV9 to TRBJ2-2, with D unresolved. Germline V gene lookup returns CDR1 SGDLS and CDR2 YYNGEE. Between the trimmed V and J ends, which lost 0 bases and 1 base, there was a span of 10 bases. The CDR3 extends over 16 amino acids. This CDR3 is CASSVDGLLNTGELFF. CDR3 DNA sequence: TGTGCCAGCAGCGTAGATGGCCTACTGAACACCGGGGAGCTGTTTTTT.

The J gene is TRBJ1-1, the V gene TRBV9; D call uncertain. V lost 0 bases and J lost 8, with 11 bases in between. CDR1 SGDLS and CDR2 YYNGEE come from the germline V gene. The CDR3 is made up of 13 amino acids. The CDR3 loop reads CASSVAQTGEAFF. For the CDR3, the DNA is TGTGCCAGCAGCGTAGCCCAGACTGGCGAAGCTTTCTTT.

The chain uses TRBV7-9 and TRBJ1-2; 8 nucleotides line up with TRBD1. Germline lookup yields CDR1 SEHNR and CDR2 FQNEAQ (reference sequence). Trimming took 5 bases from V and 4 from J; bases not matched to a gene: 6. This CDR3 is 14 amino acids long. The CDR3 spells CASSLTGAGYGYTF. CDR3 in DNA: TGTGCCAGCAGCCTGACAGGGGCCGGCTATGGCTACACCTTC.

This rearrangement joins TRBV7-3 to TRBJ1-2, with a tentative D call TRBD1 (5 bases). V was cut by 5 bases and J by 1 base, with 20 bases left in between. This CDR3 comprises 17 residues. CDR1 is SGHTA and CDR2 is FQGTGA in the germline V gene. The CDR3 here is CASSPGGRPRSNYGYTF. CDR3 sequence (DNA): TGTGCCAGCAGCCCGGGGGGTCGGCCCAGAAGTAACTATGGCTACACCTTC.